The present T cell receptor (beta chain) was sequenced within a study of control samples from healthy donors and cancer patients. From germline, CDR1 is KGHSH and CDR2 LQKENI. Trimming stripped 1 base from V and 4 bases from J, with 10 bases between. This CDR3 contains 14 residues. The repertoire was sequenced with immunoSEQ multiplex PCR; TCRdb's copy has only in-frame clones and lacks some. The sample consists of 100,000 to 150,000 clones, more than 80% of them appearing once. This clone occurred a few times. V is TRBV18 and J is TRBJ2-5; D unclear. This sequence was found in a man aged 40-49 years in good health. Specimen: blood. The CDR3 loop reads CASSPQGSRETQYF. CDR3 nucleotides: TGTGCCAGCTCACCACAGGGATCCCGAGAGACCCAGTACTTC.